The T cell receptor (beta chain) under discussion was sequenced for a study of T-cell memory formation after mild COVID-19. Study in general: For the most part, TCR clusters were specific to one donor. General study findings and limits: Day 15 to 85 contractors were CD4/CD8 balanced; later expanders leaned CD4+. CD4+ contracting clones were mainly CM and EM; CD8+ ones, EMRA. A second wave of clones peaked on day 37, and their SARS-CoV-2 specificity went unconfirmed.

TCRdb used MiXCR to reprocess the 5' RACE reads, holding one entry per CDR3 protein. The table records some 150,000 distinct CDR3 sequences, roughly 24% of them present only once. This clonotype has a handful of counts. As yet, its antigen is unknown. Input material: PBMCs or a T cell subset sorted from them (not recorded which). This receptor was obtained from an adult woman who had mild COVID-19 (a few samples of this study predate the infection). Cell type and time point are not known.

The CDR3 protein is CASSLRGGELFF. CDR3 sequence (DNA): TGTGCCAGCAGCTTACGTGGCGGGGAGCTGTTTTTT. V usage is TRBV7-9 and J usage is TRBJ2-2, with D hard to call. Germline V gene sequence: CDR1 SEHNR, CDR2 FQNEAQ (reference sequence). This CDR3 region has 12 residues. V gave up 2 bases and J gave up 7 bases, with 5 bases separating them.